These 31 T cell receptor beta chains were all obtained from the same sample, sequenced in a study of T cells in localized non-small cell lung cancer (dated by TCRdb to 2019 to 2021). The library came from the immunoSEQ multiplex PCR assay. The source is immuneACCESS, and TCRdb retained only in-frame sequences with V and J called. Part of the clones is not carried over; for the studies checked, unresolved V genes explain less than half of this, and the remainder is unexplained. Counted in this sample were some 4,600 clones; just under 95% of them appeared once. The top ten constitute under 3.5% of the sample. Source: peripheral blood, taken before any cancer treatment. Receptor source: a woman aged 40-70 years with stage I lung adenocarcinoma.

V gene TRBV7-3 combines with J gene TRBJ2-2, with TRBD1 identical over 8 bases. The CDR3 is 15 residues long. The ends lost 5 bases at V and 5 bases at J; junction bases unmatched: 7. Germline lookup yields CDR1 SGHTA and CDR2 FQGTGA. The CDR3 nucleotides are TGTGCCAGCAGCCCCCGGACAGGGAGTACCGGGGAGCTGTTTTTT. Protein sequence: CASSPRTGSTGELFF.

This chain's CDR3 is CASTIRPGTGELFF. The CDR3 coding sequence is TGCGCCAGCACCATTAGGCCGGGAACCGGGGAGCTGTTTTTT. This chain connects TRBV5-1 to TRBJ2-2; possibly TRBD2 for D (5 bases). The CDR3 runs to 14 residues. CDR1 is SGHRS, CDR2 YFSETQ, per germline. V lost 6 bases and J 5 bases, leaving 14 bases between the germline ends.

The chain employs TRBV5-1 and TRBJ2-6; TRBD2 might be the D (6 bases). The CDR3 is 18 residues long. Germline CDR1 reads SGHRS; CDR2 reads YFSETQ. V lost 0 bases to trimming and J lost 2 bases, with 15 bases between them. The CDR3 sequence: CASSLEGLLLAGANVLTF. As DNA, the CDR3 is TGCGCCAGCAGCTTGGAGGGACTCCTCTTGGCTGGGGCCAACGTCCTGACTTTC.

This chain links TRBV7-2 with TRBJ2-1, with 10 bases lining up with TRBD2. This CDR3 is 16 amino acids long. Trimming cost V 6 bases and J 9 bases; bases outside gene matches: 14. The V gene's germline CDR1 is SGHTA and CDR2 FQGNSA. The CDR3: CASSFRSSGSYSEQFF. The CDR3 nucleotides read TGTGCCAGCAGTTTTCGATCTAGCGGGAGTTATAGTGAGCAGTTCTTC.

The chain joins TRBV12-5 to TRBJ2-1, with TRBD2 matching 14 bases. Germline V lookup: CDR1 LGHNT, CDR2 FRNRAP. J was trimmed by 8 bases and V by 4 bases; bases with no gene match: 4. The CDR3 spans 15 residues. CDR3: CASGWGLAGEDEQFF. CDR3 sequence (DNA): TGTGCTAGTGGTTGGGGACTAGCGGGAGAGGATGAGCAGTTCTTC.

The CDR3 nucleotides read TGTGCCAGCAGCTCGGGTGGGACAGGGGTTTACACCGGGGAGCTGTTTTTT. Translated, it gives CASSSGGTGVYTGELFF. J is TRBJ2-2 and V is TRBV5-5; 10 positions agree with TRBD1. After removal of 3 bases from V and 3 bases from J, the junction contained 8 bases not matched to a gene. CDR3 length: 17 amino acids. Germline-derived CDR1 and CDR2 are SGHKS and YYEKEE (reference sequence). The entire variable domain, with the rest obtained from reference TRBV5-5 and TRBJ2-2, is as follows: DAGVTQSPTHLIKTRGQQVTLRCSPISGHKSVSWYQQVLGQGPQFIFQYYEKEERGRGNFPDRFSARQFPNYSSELNVNALLLGDSALYLCASSSGGTGVYTGELFFGEGSRLTVL.

This clone was seen a single time. The chain combines TRBV7-2 with TRBJ1-2, with D perhaps TRBD1 (5 bases). V lost 5 bases, J lost 8 bases, and 15 bases lay in between. In germline, CDR1 is SGHTA, CDR2 FQGNSA. The CDR3 contains 13 residues. CDR3 coding DNA: TGTGCCAGCAGCACTAAAGGGACTTCAGGCTACACCTTC. It is translated as CASSTKGTSGYTF.

The V call is TRBV28, the J call TRBJ2-2, with 8 bases that match TRBD2. From germline, CDR1 is MDHEN and CDR2 SYDVKM. Germline trimming cut 10 bases from V and 4 bases from J; bases unmatched to any gene: 11. CDR3 length equals 15 residues. The CDR3 loop reads CAIGGAGGSTGELFF. CDR3 coding DNA: TGTGCCATAGGAGGCGCGGGAGGTAGCACCGGGGAGCTGTTTTTT. Drawing the rest from reference TRBV28 and TRBJ2-2, the complete variable domain is DVKVTQSSRYLVKRTGEKVFLECVQDMDHENMFWYRQDPGLGLRLIYFSYDVKMKEKGDIPEGYSVSREKKERFSLILESASTNQTSMYLCAIGGAGGSTGELFFGEGSRLTVL.

The chain employs TRBV30 and TRBJ2-7; D is unresolved. Trimming removed 0 bases from V and 3 bases from J, with 6 bases in between. Germline lookup yields CDR1 GTSNPN and CDR2 SVGIG (reference sequence). This CDR3 comprises 12 residues. The CDR3 sequence: CAWSVADYEQYF. In DNA form, the CDR3 reads TGTGCCTGGAGTGTCGCAGACTACGAGCAGTACTTC.

V gene TRBV7-8 combines with J gene TRBJ1-1; no reliable D call. Germline V gene data show CDR1 as SGHVS and CDR2 as FQNEAQ. The CDR3 runs to 11 residues. Deletions cut 4 bases from V and 5 bases from J, with 5 bases between. The CDR3 is CASSYGTEAFF. The DNA for the CDR3 is TGTGCCAGCAGCTATGGGACTGAAGCTTTCTTT.

The chain couples TRBV6-1 to TRBJ1-5, with 7 bases fitting TRBD1. V trimming: 3 bases; J trimming: 6 bases; junction bases outside the gene matches: 5. CDR3 size: 14 residues. The germline gives CDR1 MNHNS, CDR2 SASEGT. CDR3 residues: CASSEGQGGQPQHF. CDR3 DNA: TGTGCCAGCAGTGAGGGGCAGGGGGGTCAGCCCCAGCATTTT.

The chain uses TRBV15 and TRBJ2-1; D possibly uses TRBD1 or TRBD2 (6 bases each). The CDR3 loop spans 15 amino acids. V lost 4 bases and J 6 bases, leaving 16 bases between the germline ends. CDR1 LNHNV and CDR2 YYDKDF come from the germline V gene (reference sequence). CDR3 residues: CATSMEGVVGNEQFF. Written as DNA, the CDR3 is TGTGCCACCAGCATGGAGGGGGTCGTGGGCAATGAGCAGTTCTTC.

V and J are TRBV15 and TRBJ2-3; 7 positions agree with TRBD1. The trim removed 5 bases at V and 5 bases at J, leaving 16 bases unmatched. The CDR3 runs 17 residues. Germline V gene lookup returns CDR1 LNHNV and CDR2 YYDKDF (reference sequence). CDR3 sequence: CATSYQQGFLSGDTQYF. The CDR3 DNA sequence: TGTGCCACCAGCTACCAACAGGGGTTCCTTTCAGGAGATACGCAGTATTTT.

The chain employs TRBV5-6 and TRBJ2-3; 14 bases are shared with TRBD2. CDR1 and CDR2 (germline): SGHDT, YYEEEE. The junction had 13 bases not matched to a gene; V was cut back by 4 bases and J by 6 bases. The CDR3 contains 18 residues. CDR3 protein: CASSPDTRLAGGWDTQYF. CDR3 in DNA: TGTGCCAGCAGCCCAGACACCCGACTAGCGGGAGGGTGGGATACGCAGTATTTT.

The chain employs TRBV2 and TRBJ2-1, with D tentatively TRBD1 or TRBD2 (5 bases each). The CDR3 spans 13 residues. V dropped 6 bases and J dropped 9 bases, with 15 bases sitting between them. Per germline, CDR1 SNHLY and CDR2 FYNNEI. The CDR3 DNA reads TGTGCCAGCAGCGAGGGGACGTTGGGTGAGCAGTTCTTC. As protein: CASSEGTLGEQFF.

The chain has TRBV7-2 and TRBJ2-7; 10 bases line up with TRBD2. The CDR3 length is 15 residues. The germline CDR1 and CDR2 sequences are SGHTA and FQGNSA. The trim removed 5 bases at V and 3 bases at J, leaving 7 bases unmatched. The CDR3 sequence: CASSPLAGVRYEQYF. The DNA for the CDR3 is TGTGCCAGCAGCCCCCTAGCGGGAGTGCGCTACGAGCAGTACTTC.

This clone was found once. V gene TRBV7-9 combines with J gene TRBJ1-3; 7 nucleotides align to TRBD1. The J segment lost 2 bases and the V segment lost 5 bases, leaving 9 bases of the junction unmatched. CDR3 size: 16 residues. Germline lookup yields CDR1 SEHNR and CDR2 FQNEAQ (reference sequence). CDR3 nucleotides: TGTGCCAGCAGCATAACCACAGGGGAAGCTGGAAACACCATATATTTT. This codes for CASSITTGEAGNTIYF. Using reference TRBV7-9 and TRBJ1-3 for the parts outside the CDR3, the full variable domain is DTGVSQNPRHKITKRGQNVTFRCDPISEHNRLYWYRQTLGQGPEFLTYFQNEAQLEKSRLLSDRFSAERPKGSFSTLEIQRTEQGDSAMYLCASSITTGEAGNTIYFGEGSWLTVV.

The gene calls are TRBV5-1 and TRBJ1-1; 9 nucleotides align to TRBD1. From germline, CDR1 is SGHRS and CDR2 YFSETQ. Trimming cost V 3 bases and J 1 base; bases outside gene matches: 1. This CDR3 is 14 amino acids long. In DNA form, the CDR3 reads TGCGCCAGCAGCTCGGGACAGGGGAACACTGAAGCTTTCTTT. Translated: CASSSGQGNTEAFF.

The chain recombines TRBV2 with TRBJ2-7; 10 bases are a match to TRBD2. V shed 5 bases, J shed 5 bases, and the junction held 9 bases outside the gene matches. Germline loops: CDR1 SNHLY, CDR2 FYNNEI. This CDR3 region has 15 residues. Here the CDR3 reads CASSSQLAGVHEQYF. DNA for the CDR3: TGTGCCAGCAGTTCCCAGCTAGCGGGAGTACACGAGCAGTACTTC.

The J gene is TRBJ2-1, the V gene TRBV10-3, with a weak D call TRBD2 (6 bases). The CDR3 consists of 13 residues. V lost 6 bases and J 6 bases, leaving 12 bases between the germline ends. Germline V gene sequence: CDR1 ENHRY, CDR2 SYGVKD. As DNA, the CDR3 is TGTGCCATCAGACCCGGGAGCAGCAATGAGCAGTTCTTC. Its protein is CAIRPGSSNEQFF.

This chain joins TRBV10-3 and TRBJ1-1; 9 positions agree with TRBD1. V gave up 2 bases and J gave up 7 bases; unmatched junction bases: 5. CDR1 is ENHRY, CDR2 SYGVKD, per germline. This CDR3 has 14 amino acids. The CDR3 is CAISETDRGFEAFF. The CDR3 nucleotides are TGTGCCATCAGTGAGACGGACAGGGGTTTTGAAGCTTTCTTT.

This chain joins TRBV6-5 and TRBJ2-3; the match to TRBD2 covers 7 bases. In germline, CDR1 is MNHEY, CDR2 SVGAGI. J lost 1 base, V lost 2 bases, and 3 bases had no gene match. This CDR3 is built from 15 residues. CDR3 protein: CASSYEGGGTDTQYF. CDR3 coding DNA: TGTGCCAGCAGTTACGAGGGAGGGGGCACAGATACGCAGTATTTT.

The chain carries TRBV2 and TRBJ1-1; D is unresolved. The germline V gene encodes CDR1 SNHLY and CDR2 FYNNEI. V was trimmed by 8 bases and J by 5 bases, leaving 15 bases between them. This CDR3 has 13 residues. In DNA form, the CDR3 reads TGTGCCAGCCTCGTAGAGGATCTGACTGAAGCTTTCTTT. Its translation: CASLVEDLTEAFF.

The CDR3 region has the DNA TGTGCTAGTTCCCAAGGCTATGGCTACACCTTC. It is translated as CASSQGYGYTF. This chain connects TRBV12-5 to TRBJ1-2; D is unclear. This CDR3 is built from 11 residues. V gave up 8 bases and J gave up 4 bases, with 8 bases separating them. Germline CDR1 and CDR2: LGHNT and FRNRAP.

The chain recombines TRBV10-3 with TRBJ1-2, with TRBD1 matching over 11 bases. With V trimmed by 3 bases and J by 0 bases, 9 bases remained unmatched. Germline V CDR1 and CDR2: ENHRY, SYGVKD. The CDR3 runs 18 residues. CDR3 protein: CAISDSRTGGEANYGYTF. CDR3 coding DNA: TGTGCCATCAGTGACTCGCGGACAGGGGGCGAAGCTAACTATGGCTACACCTTC.

CDR3 sequence reads: CASSMAAAGANVLTF. In DNA, the CDR3 is TGTGCCAGTAGTATGGCCGCTGCCGGGGCCAACGTCCTGACTTTC. V and J are TRBV19 and TRBJ2-6, with D hard to call. This CDR3 is built from 15 residues. Per the germline V gene, CDR1 is LNHDA and CDR2 is SQIVND (reference sequence). The V gene lost 3 bases and the J gene lost 4 bases, with 10 bases spanning the gap.

The gene calls are TRBV12-5 and TRBJ2-2; D ambiguous. The germline gives CDR1 LGHNT, CDR2 FRNRAP. V was trimmed by 2 bases and J by 7 bases, leaving 2 bases between them. The CDR3 loop spans 11 amino acids. The CDR3: CASGLYGELFF. CDR3 DNA: TGTGCTAGTGGTTTGTACGGGGAGCTGTTTTTT.

The chain carries TRBV28 and TRBJ2-1; the match to TRBD2 covers 10 bases. Germline CDR1 is MDHEN and CDR2 is SYDVKM. This CDR3 has 15 amino acids. Losses at the gene ends were 3 bases for V and 4 bases for J; bases not matched to a gene: 3. CDR3 loop: CASSFIAGGYNEQFF. CDR3 sequence (DNA): TGTGCCAGCAGTTTTATAGCGGGGGGATACAATGAGCAGTTCTTC.

The chain joins TRBV10-1 to TRBJ2-1, with 8 bases lining up with TRBD2. The CDR3 length is 16 residues. Trimming removed 2 bases from V and 8 bases from J; junction bases left unmatched: 11. CDR1 WNHNN and CDR2 SYGVQD come from the germline V gene (reference sequence). The CDR3: CASSEGSGAQGYEQFF. For the CDR3, the DNA is TGCGCCAGCAGTGAGGGTAGCGGGGCGCAGGGATATGAGCAGTTCTTC.

CDR3 sequence: CASSLSGATSYEQYF. The DNA for the CDR3 is TGTGCCAGCAGCCTAAGCGGGGCGACCTCCTACGAGCAGTACTTC. The chain is built from TRBV7-3 and TRBJ2-7; TRBD2 agrees at 7 bases. Germline lookup yields CDR1 SGHTA and CDR2 FQGTGA. The V and J ends lost 5 bases and 0 bases, in that order; junction bases with no gene match: 7. This CDR3 is 15 amino acids long.

The chain employs TRBV7-9 and TRBJ1-5, with D unclear. V shed 0 bases and J shed 2 bases, with 8 bases lying between them. Germline V gene lookup returns CDR1 SEHNR and CDR2 FQNEAQ (reference sequence). The CDR3 extends over 15 amino acids. CDR3 protein: CASSLAGSGNQPQHF. The CDR3 nucleotides are TGTGCCAGCAGCTTAGCAGGGAGCGGCAATCAGCCCCAGCATTTT.